These T cell receptor beta chains were read from a single sample in a study of cytomegalovirus exposure and HLA in healthy donors. TCRdb keeps only in-frame clones here, not all; method: immunoSEQ multiplex PCR. The sample holds 85,000 to 100,000 clones, roughly 63% seen once. The sequenced material came from PBMCs. Receptors were obtained from a man between 50 and 59 years old in good health and CMV-seronegative. CDR3s include the opening cysteine and the closing phenylalanine or tryptophan. The D gene is left open where the match is weak. Expanded clones are given a class, and other clones once, few, many or no size at all.

D gene | J gene | clone size | V gene | CDR3 DNA | CDR3 protein
TRBD2 | TRBJ2-2 | NA | TRBV30 | TGTGCCTGGAGTGGAGTGGGTAGCGGGAGGGCCGGAACCGGGGAGCTGTTTTTT | CAWSGVGSGRAGTGELFF
NA | TRBJ1-3 | few | TRBV18 | TGTGCACCGTCACCATCAGGGTTGGACACCATATATTTT | CAPSPSGLDTIYF
TRBD1 | TRBJ2-1 | NA | TRBV11-2 | TGTGCCAGCAGCCCGGACAGGGTTAGTCTAAATGAGCAGTTCTTC | CASSPDRVSLNEQFF
TRBD1 | TRBJ1-1 | NA | TRBV9 | TGTGCCAGCAGCCAGGGACAGGGGGCATGGGCTTTCTTT | CASSQGQGAWAFF
NA | TRBJ1-5 | NA | TRBV4-1 | TGCGCCAGCAGCCAGAGTTTAAGACAGAGCCAAAATCAGCCCCAGCATTTT | CASSQSLRQSQNQPQHF
TRBD1 | TRBJ1-4 | NA | TRBV11-2 | TGTGCCAGCAGCCCCCGGACAGGGCTGAATGAAAAACTGTTTTTT | CASSPRTGLNEKLFF
NA | TRBJ1-4 | NA | TRBV11-3 | TGTGCCAGCAGCATTAGTCCAACTAATGAAAAACTGTTTTTT | CASSISPTNEKLFF
NA | TRBJ1-1 | few | TRBV5-1 | TGCGCCAGCAGCTTGGAGTCAGGGAGGGACACTGAAGCTTTCTTT | CASSLESGRDTEAFF
NA | TRBJ1-2 | NA | TRBV4-3 | TGCGCCAGCAGCCAAGATTACCCGTCGGACTATGGCTACACCTTC | CASSQDYPSDYGYTF
TRBD1 | TRBJ1-4 | NA | TRBV2 | TGTGCCAGCAGCAACAGACAGGGGGCGAGGAATGAAAAACTGTTTTTT | CASSNRQGARNEKLFF
NA | TRBJ2-2 | NA | TRBV9 | TGTGCCAGCAGCGTAGCCCTAAGTCCCACCGGGGAGCTGTTTTTT | CASSVALSPTGELFF
NA | TRBJ2-5 | once | TRBV7-2 | TGTGCCAGCAGCTATGGGGGGGGCACAGAGACCCAGTACTTC | CASSYGGGTETQYF
TRBD2 | TRBJ2-1 | NA | TRBV9 | TGTGCCAGCAGCCCGGGACTAGCGGGAGCGGGAAACAATGAGCAGTTCTTC | CASSPGLAGAGNNEQFF
NA | TRBJ1-2 | NA | TRBV2 | TGTGCCAGCAGTGAGGGGGGCTATGGCTACACCTTC | CASSEGGYGYTF
NA | TRBJ2-1 | NA | TRBV6-1 | TGTGCCAGCAACAGAAATGAGCAGTTCTTC | CASNRNEQFF
TRBD1 | TRBJ2-7 | NA | TRBV5-6 | TGTGCCAGCAGCTTGGGCAGGGGGCGCGTCTACGAGCAGTACTTC | CASSLGRGRVYEQYF
TRBD2 | TRBJ2-2 | NA | TRBV5-1 | TGCGCCAGCAGCGAAGGAGGGCTAGCGGGAGGAGGAACCGGGGAGCTGTTTTTT | CASSEGGLAGGGTGELFF
TRBD2 | TRBJ2-3 | many | TRBV5-4 | TGTGCCAGCACTGGGGGGGGCACAGATACGCAGTATTTT | CASTGGGTDTQYF
TRBD2 | TRBJ2-5 | few | TRBV7-7 | TGTGCTAGCAGCTGGACTAGCGGGGGGCCGGAGACCCAGTACTTC | CASSWTSGGPETQYF
NA | TRBJ2-3 | once | TRBV15 | TGTGCCACCAGCAGACGTCTATGGGGGCTCCCAGATACGCAGTATTTT | CATSRRLWGLPDTQYF
TRBD1 | TRBJ2-1 | once | TRBV5-1 | TGCGCCAGCAGCCAACAGGACAGGAACTTAAATGAGCAGTTCTTC | CASSQQDRNLNEQFF
NA | TRBJ2-7 | NA | TRBV7-3 | TGTGCCAGCAGCTTAGAAGCCCGGGGAGGTTGGGCGAGCGAGCAGTACTTC | CASSLEARGGWASEQYF
NA | TRBJ2-1 | few | TRBV7-7 | TGTGCTAGCAGCCCGGGGAGTAATGAGCAGTTCTTC | CASSPGSNEQFF
NA | TRBJ1-4 | NA | TRBV7-8 | TGTGCCAGCAGCTCGACAAGCCGGGATTCAAAGGAAAAACTGTTTTTT | CASSSTSRDSKEKLFF
TRBD1 | TRBJ2-5 | NA | TRBV14 | TGTGCCAGCAGCCAAGGTGACAGGGCGTTCCAAGAGACCCAGTACTTC | CASSQGDRAFQETQYF
TRBD1 | TRBJ2-3 | NA | TRBV30 | TGTGCCTGGAGCGAATGGGACAGGGTCGGCACAGATACGCAGTATTTT | CAWSEWDRVGTDTQYF
NA | TRBJ2-1 | NA | TRBV7-2 | TGTGCCAGCAGCTCCCTTCCCGCAGGGTCAGCCTACAATGAGCAGTTCTTC | CASSSLPAGSAYNEQFF
TRBD2 | TRBJ2-5 | few | TRBV14 | TGTGCCAGCAGCCCATTACCGGGACTAGCGGGGACAGAGACCCAGTACTTC | CASSPLPGLAGTETQYF